The source of this T cell receptor (beta chain) is a study of CD8+CD57+ T cells in acquired aplastic anemia. Study findings and constraints: Statistical testing detected no significant gap in CD8+ Simpson's diversity between patients and controls.

About this clonotype: The antigen remains unidentified.

Both TCR beta VDJ combination and CDR3 sequence profiling were carried out. Genomic DNA was the template for this profiling. Using its own MiXCR run on the reads, TCRdb lists one record per CDR3 protein. The table lists some 200,000 distinct CDR3 sequences, roughly half of them singletons. Germline CDR1 reads SGHDT; CDR2 reads YYEEEE. This CDR3 has 15 amino acids. The V end lost 1 base, the J end lost 8 bases, and 15 bases lay between the germline ends. CD8+CD57+ cell expansion, shown by flow cytometry, had occurred in the patients selected for sequencing. Sequencing was carried out using sorted CD4+, CD8+, or CD8+CD57+ T cells (not recorded which) from PBMCs. V gene TRBV5-6 combines with J gene TRBJ1-4; a possible D gene is TRBD1 (6 bases). The sequence came from a human donor with aplastic anemia. CDR3 bases: TGTGCCAGCAGCTTGAGGAGGGGGTGGAAGGAAAAACTGTTTTTT. Translating gives CASSLRRGWKEKLFF.